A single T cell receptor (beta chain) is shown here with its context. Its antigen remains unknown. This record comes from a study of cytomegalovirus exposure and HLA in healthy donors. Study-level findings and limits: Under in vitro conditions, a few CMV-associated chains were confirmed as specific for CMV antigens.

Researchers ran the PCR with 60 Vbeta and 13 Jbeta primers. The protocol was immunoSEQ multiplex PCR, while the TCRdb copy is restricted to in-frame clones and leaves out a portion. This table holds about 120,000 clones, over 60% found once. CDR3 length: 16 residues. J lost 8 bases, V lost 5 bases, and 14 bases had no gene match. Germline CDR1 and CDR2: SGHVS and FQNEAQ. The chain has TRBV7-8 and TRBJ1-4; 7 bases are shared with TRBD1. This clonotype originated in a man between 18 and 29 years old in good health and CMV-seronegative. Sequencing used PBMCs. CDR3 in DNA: TGTGCCAGCAGCCTACTAGGGACAGCGCGAGGGGAAAAACTGTTTTTT. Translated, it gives CASSLLGTARGEKLFF.